These 13 T cell receptor beta chains originate from one sample sequenced in a study of blood T cells in healthy people across ages. The use of a sample-barcoded 5' primer and a J-beta primer mix characterized a second PCR of about 7 to 12 cycles. TCRdb passed the 5' RACE reads through MiXCR, listing each CDR3 protein once. The data contain approximately 940,000 distinct CDR3 sequences, roughly 48% of them singletons. What was sequenced was blood. The receptors were gathered from a man younger than 45 in good health.

This clonotype was detected only a few times. The chain combines TRBV2 with TRBJ2-7, with TRBD1 as a possible D gene (7 bases). This CDR3 region has 13 residues. Per germline, CDR1 SNHLY and CDR2 FYNNEI. Deletions cut 8 bases from V and 2 bases from J, with 13 bases between. In DNA form, the CDR3 reads TGTGCCAGCCGCAGGGGGGATCCCTACGAGCAGTACTTC. Translation gives CASRRGDPYEQYF.

The chain is built from TRBV27 and TRBJ2-1; D gene unclear. Germline CDR1 and CDR2: MNHEY and SMNVEV (reference sequence). Trimming shortened V by 3 bases and J by 10 bases, and 16 bases separated the two germline ends. This CDR3 comprises 14 residues. The CDR3 reads CASSFRPTAYEQFF. The CDR3 region has the DNA TGTGCCAGCAGTTTTAGACCTACAGCCTACGAGCAGTTCTTC.

DNA of the CDR3: TGTGCCAGCAAACGGCGACAGGGGCGGGAGACCCAGTACTTC. Amino acids: CASKRRQGRETQYF. This chain uses TRBV6-6 with TRBJ2-5, with 8 bases fitting TRBD1. The length of the CDR3 is 14 residues. The trim removed 7 bases at V and 5 bases at J, leaving 9 bases unmatched. CDR1 is MNHNY, CDR2 SVGAGI, per germline (reference sequence).

This clonotype was picked up a small number of times. The chain joins TRBV9 to TRBJ2-7; possible D gene TRBD1, 6 bases. The CDR3 has 14 amino acids. V was cut by 0 bases and J by 8 bases, with 15 bases left in between. CDR1 is SGDLS, CDR2 YYNGEE, per germline. The CDR3 coding sequence is TGTGCCAGCAGCGTAGCTAGCCAGGGGCGTCAGCAGTACTTC. Amino acids: CASSVASQGRQQYF.

CDR3 in amino acids: CSARAGDPTQFF. The CDR3 DNA follows: TGCAGTGCTAGGGCAGGGGACCCTACGCAGTTCTTC. This chain uses TRBV20-1 with TRBJ2-1; TRBD1 might be the D (6 bases). The CDR3 covers 12 residues. From germline, CDR1 is DFQATT and CDR2 SNEGSKA (reference sequence). Trimming stripped 3 bases from V and 12 bases from J, with 15 bases between.

V and J are TRBV28 and TRBJ1-2; unclear D gene. Germline V gene sequence: CDR1 MDHEN, CDR2 SYDVKM. With 5 bases removed from V and 8 bases from J, the gap between germline ends came to 18 bases. This CDR3 has 14 residues. The CDR3: CASSPPKGAGGYTF. Written as DNA, the CDR3 is TGTGCCAGCAGTCCTCCGAAAGGAGCCGGGGGCTACACCTTC.

The J gene is TRBJ1-5, the V gene TRBV10-3; D is unclear. Germline V gene sequence: CDR1 ENHRY, CDR2 SYGVKD. V dropped 0 bases and J dropped 9 bases, with 15 bases sitting between them. This CDR3 contains 15 residues. CDR3 protein: CAISESTISGRPQHF. As DNA, the CDR3 is TGTGCCATCAGTGAGTCCACCATATCCGGCAGGCCCCAGCATTTT.

Details on this clonotype: The germline gene is not matched at one end of the junction; a read error may be the cause. The chain recombines TRBV27 with TRBJ1-5; D call uncertain. The CDR3 length is 12 residues. Germline loops: CDR1 MNHEY, CDR2 SMNVEV (reference sequence). CDR3 residues: CASILPNQPQHF. The CDR3 nucleotides read TGTGCCAGCATTTTACCCAATCAGCCCCAGCATTTT.

The chain couples TRBV20-1 to TRBJ2-7; D uncertain. Germline lookup yields CDR1 DFQATT and CDR2 SNEGSKA (reference sequence). The CDR3 contains 14 residues. The V and J ends lost 2 bases and 0 bases respectively, with 11 bases between them. The CDR3 DNA reads as TGCAGTGCTAGACCCCCAGCTAGCTCCTACGAGCAGTACTTC. Translating gives CSARPPASSYEQYF.

V usage is TRBV12-3 or TRBV12-4 and J usage is TRBJ1-5; TRBD1 might be the D (5 bases). The CDR3 has 15 residues. The V and J ends lost 3 bases and 0 bases respectively, with 9 bases between them. This CDR3 reads CASSFGAVSNQPQHF. The CDR3 DNA is TGTGCCAGCAGTTTTGGGGCAGTTAGCAATCAGCCCCAGCATTTT.

This clonotype was seen a handful of times. The chain employs TRBV15 and TRBJ2-3, with D possibly matching TRBD1 (6 bases). From germline, CDR1 is LNHNV and CDR2 YYDKDF (reference sequence). The germline V and J ends were trimmed by 0 bases and 5 bases, with 15 bases remaining between them. The CDR3 spans 16 residues. CDR3 region: CATSRDRGGFVDTQYF. The CDR3 DNA reads as TGTGCCACCAGCAGAGATCGTGGGGGCTTCGTAGATACGCAGTATTTT. The full variable domain, in which reference TRBV15 and TRBJ2-3 provide the parts outside the CDR3, is DAMVIQNPRYQVTQFGKPVTLSCSQTLNHNVMYWYQQKSSQAPKLLFHYYDKDFNNEADTPDNFQSRRPNTSFCFLDIRSPGLGDTAMYLCATSRDRGGFVDTQYFGPGTRLTVL.

The chain joins TRBV7-2 to TRBJ2-1, with a weak D call TRBD2 (6 bases). The last part of the DNA fits TRBJ2-7 better; the J call may be wrong. Germline lookup yields CDR1 SGHTA and CDR2 FQGNSA. The CDR3 loop spans 14 amino acids. As DNA, the CDR3 is TGTGCCAGCAACCAGTGGGGGGATTACAATGAGCAGTACTTC. This sequence encodes CASNQWGDYNEQYF.

The chain combines TRBV30 with TRBJ2-7; TRBD1 is a possible D gene (7 bases). Trimming took off 1 base at V and 2 bases at J, with 9 bases between the two ends. CDR3 size: 13 residues. Germline assignment: CDR1 GTSNPN and CDR2 SVGIG (reference sequence). CDR3 region: CAWSGGTAYEQYF. The CDR3 nucleotides are TGTGCCTGGAGTGGCGGGACAGCCTACGAGCAGTACTTC.